The rows below give T cell receptor beta chains drawn from one sample of a study of PD-1 blockade in classical Hodgkin lymphoma. Profiling relied on immunoSEQ multiplex PCR, and the TCRdb table lists in-frame clones only, not all of them. The table has approximately 21,000 clones, over 65% seen once; the top ten hold 6.5% to 8%. Sequenced material: CD8+ T cells from blood, taken before the fourth cycle of nivolumab. Every receptor here comes from a human donor with classical Hodgkin lymphoma. Both conserved end residues are part of each CDR3. The D gene is left open where the match is weak. Expanded clones get a size class; other rows say once, few or many, or leave the size out.

d_gene: .
abundance: .
j_gene: TRBJ1-2
v_gene: TRBV27
len: 13
CDR3aa: CASSLSGSYGYTF
CDR3nt: TGTGCCAGCAGTTTATCAGGGTCCTATGGCTACACCTTC

d_gene: .
abundance: once
j_gene: TRBJ2-5
v_gene: TRBV5-4
len: 14
CDR3aa: CASSLDSLRETQYF
CDR3nt: TGTGCCAGCAGCTTGGACAGCCTCCGGGAGACCCAGTACTTC

d_gene: .
abundance: medium-sized
j_gene: TRBJ1-6
v_gene: TRBV5-6
len: 14
CDR3aa: CASSPQPGASPLHF
CDR3nt: TGTGCCAGCAGCCCCCAGCCTGGAGCTTCACCCCTCCACTTT

d_gene: .
abundance: .
j_gene: TRBJ1-1
v_gene: TRBV6-5
len: 13
CDR3aa: CASSYGGGTEAFF
CDR3nt: TGTGCCAGCAGTTACGGAGGGGGCACTGAAGCTTTCTTT

d_gene: .
abundance: few
j_gene: TRBJ2-6
v_gene: TRBV9
len: 18
CDR3aa: CASSVEQISVSGANVLTF
CDR3nt: TGTGCCAGCAGCGTTGAACAAATTTCCGTCTCTGGGGCCAACGTCCTGACTTTC

d_gene: .
abundance: .
j_gene: TRBJ1-4
v_gene: TRBV28
len: 16
CDR3aa: CASSIYRAAPNEKLFF
CDR3nt: TGTGCCAGCAGCATATACCGGGCGGCCCCAAATGAAAAACTGTTTTTT

d_gene: .
abundance: once
j_gene: TRBJ1-2
v_gene: TRBV28
len: 14
CDR3aa: CASSLMVFDYGYTF
CDR3nt: TGTGCCAGCAGTTTGATGGTGTTTGACTATGGCTACACCTTC

d_gene: .
abundance: .
j_gene: TRBJ2-1
v_gene: TRBV7-9
len: 14
CDR3aa: CASSTWDFNNEQFF
CDR3nt: TGTGCCAGCAGCACTTGGGACTTTAACAATGAGCAGTTCTTC

d_gene: .
abundance: .
j_gene: TRBJ1-5
v_gene: TRBV6-4
len: 12
CDR3aa: CASRDVGQPQHF
CDR3nt: TGTGCCAGCAGGGACGTGGGTCAGCCCCAGCATTTT

d_gene: .
abundance: .
j_gene: TRBJ1-5
v_gene: TRBV5-8
len: 14
CDR3aa: CASSLESSNQPQHF
CDR3nt: TGTGCCAGCAGCCTTGAAAGTAGCAATCAGCCCCAGCATTTT

d_gene: TRBD1
abundance: .
j_gene: TRBJ1-2
v_gene: TRBV6-4
len: 15
CDR3aa: CASSESPTGGYGYTF
CDR3nt: TGTGCCAGCAGTGAGTCCCCTACAGGGGGCTATGGCTACACCTTC

d_gene: TRBD1
abundance: .
j_gene: TRBJ2-1
v_gene: TRBV6-5
len: 13
CDR3aa: CASQPGQGDEQFF
CDR3nt: TGTGCCAGTCAACCGGGACAGGGGGATGAGCAGTTCTTC

d_gene: .
abundance: .
j_gene: TRBJ1-1
v_gene: TRBV5-6
len: 18
CDR3aa: CASSARRGVSRGNTEAFF
CDR3nt: TGTGCCAGCAGCGCGAGGAGGGGAGTGTCCAGGGGGAACACTGAAGCTTTCTTT

d_gene: TRBD2
abundance: medium-sized
j_gene: TRBJ2-7
v_gene: TRBV19
len: 14
CDR3aa: CASSPWEGPYEQYF
CDR3nt: TGTGCCAGTAGCCCCTGGGAGGGACCCTACGAGCAGTACTTC

d_gene: .
abundance: .
j_gene: TRBJ1-1
v_gene: TRBV27
len: 15
CDR3aa: CASSLSRGMNTEAFF
CDR3nt: TGTGCCAGCAGTTTAAGTCGGGGGATGAACACTGAAGCTTTCTTT

d_gene: TRBD1
abundance: .
j_gene: TRBJ2-7
v_gene: TRBV9
len: 15
CDR3aa: CASSVWDRGYGEQYF
CDR3nt: TGTGCCAGCAGCGTATGGGACAGGGGCTACGGAGAGCAGTACTTC

d_gene: .
abundance: few
j_gene: TRBJ1-2
v_gene: TRBV12-5
len: 15
CDR3aa: CASGLVTGSNYGYTF
CDR3nt: TGTGCTAGTGGTTTGGTAACAGGAAGTAACTATGGCTACACCTTC

d_gene: .
abundance: .
j_gene: TRBJ2-7
v_gene: TRBV4-2
len: 13
CDR3aa: CASSLGAAYEQYF
CDR3nt: TGTGCCAGCAGCCTCGGGGCAGCCTACGAGCAGTACTTC

d_gene: .
abundance: once
j_gene: TRBJ2-7
v_gene: TRBV10-3
len: 14
CDR3aa: CAISPGDYMVEQYF
CDR3nt: TGTGCCATCAGCCCAGGGGACTACATGGTCGAGCAGTACTTC

d_gene: .
abundance: .
j_gene: TRBJ1-1
v_gene: TRBV5-1
len: 15
CDR3aa: CASSLGQGRRTEAFF
CDR3nt: TGCGCCAGCAGCTTGGGTCAGGGCAGACGGACTGAAGCTTTCTTT

d_gene: TRBD2
abundance: once
j_gene: TRBJ2-2
v_gene: TRBV7-6
len: 14
CDR3aa: CASSLTGGTGELFF
CDR3nt: TGTGCCAGCAGCTTGACGGGGGGCACCGGGGAGCTGTTTTTT

d_gene: .
abundance: .
j_gene: TRBJ2-3
v_gene: TRBV19
len: 12
CDR3aa: CASRGRDALMYF
CDR3nt: TGTGCCAGTCGGGGCCGGGACGCCCTGATGTATTTT

d_gene: TRBD2
abundance: .
j_gene: TRBJ2-7
v_gene: TRBV27
len: 13
CDR3aa: CASSREGSDEQYF
CDR3nt: TGTGCCAGCAGCCGGGAGGGGTCCGACGAGCAGTACTTC

d_gene: .
abundance: .
j_gene: TRBJ2-7
v_gene: TRBV28
len: 13
CDR3aa: CASSLQNSYEQYF
CDR3nt: TGTGCCAGCAGTTTACAAAACTCCTACGAGCAGTACTTC

d_gene: TRBD2
abundance: .
j_gene: TRBJ2-1
v_gene: TRBV28
len: 14
CDR3aa: CASSPLAGGLEQFF
CDR3nt: TGTGCCAGCAGTCCACTAGCGGGGGGGCTAGAACAGTTCTTC

d_gene: .
abundance: .
j_gene: TRBJ2-7
v_gene: TRBV4-3
len: 13
CDR3aa: CASSQDVDYEQYF
CDR3nt: TGCGCCAGCAGCCAAGACGTCGACTACGAGCAGTACTTC

d_gene: TRBD2
abundance: .
j_gene: TRBJ2-7
v_gene: TRBV4-2
len: 15
CDR3aa: CASSQSGVPTYEQYF
CDR3nt: TGTGCCAGCAGCCAAAGCGGGGTGCCAACCTACGAGCAGTACTTC

d_gene: .
abundance: once
j_gene: TRBJ2-3
v_gene: TRBV10-3
len: 14
CDR3aa: CAITERGSTDTQYF
CDR3nt: TGTGCCATCACCGAACGGGGGAGCACAGATACGCAGTATTTT

d_gene: .
abundance: .
j_gene: TRBJ1-1
v_gene: TRBV28
len: 12
CDR3aa: CASSLEGTEAFF
CDR3nt: TGTGCCAGCAGTTTAGAAGGAACTGAAGCTTTCTTT

d_gene: TRBD2
abundance: once
j_gene: TRBJ2-5
v_gene: TRBV13
len: 19
CDR3aa: CASSSDPTSGGQPAEAQYF
CDR3nt: TGTGCCAGCAGCTCTGATCCGACTAGCGGGGGCCAACCTGCGGAGGCCCAGTACTTC

d_gene: .
abundance: .
j_gene: TRBJ2-7
v_gene: TRBV6-6
len: 12
CDR3aa: CASSYSLYEQYF
CDR3nt: TGTGCCAGCAGTTACTCGCTATACGAGCAGTACTTC